One sample yielded the 27 T cell receptor beta chains listed below, sequenced in a study of blood T cell repertoires in COVID-19. Measured with immunoSEQ multiplex PCR; TCRdb has only the in-frame clones, and not every one. Among about 100,000 clones listed, 65% to 90% were seen once. The sequenced material came from peripheral blood. All receptors derive from an elderly man with acute or convalescent COVID-19.

The chain joins TRBV19 to TRBJ2-7, with D tentatively TRBD2 (6 bases). Germline CDR1 is LNHDA and CDR2 is SQIVND (reference sequence). CDR3 length equals 16 residues. V shed 1 base and J shed 5 bases, with 18 bases lying between them. CDR3: CASSIGPGRGFDEQYF. CDR3 in DNA: TGTGCCAGTAGTATAGGACCGGGCCGGGGGTTCGACGAGCAGTACTTC.

The V and J genes are TRBV5-1 and TRBJ1-2; D is perhaps TRBD1 (6 bases). Germline CDR1 and CDR2: SGHRS and YFSETQ. Trimming took 4 bases from V and 1 from J, leaving 11 bases between them. The CDR3 covers 14 residues. CDR3 residues: CASSPDSINYGYTF. For the CDR3, the DNA is TGCGCCAGCAGCCCGGACAGTATTAACTATGGCTACACCTTC.

V and J are TRBV4-2 and TRBJ2-5, with TRBD2 as a possible D gene (6 bases). The CDR3 is made up of 16 amino acids. Germline CDR1 LGHNA, CDR2 YNFKEQ. Deletions cut 1 base from V and 3 bases from J, with 15 bases between. The DNA for the CDR3 is TGTGCCAGCAGCCAAGTCGGGGGTCGTGGGGAAGAGACCCAGTACTTC. Protein product: CASSQVGGRGEETQYF.

The CDR3 is CSVPSGLLYNEQFF. The CDR3 region has the DNA TGCAGCGTACCATCGGGACTCCTCTACAATGAGCAGTTCTTC. This chain uses TRBV29-1 with TRBJ2-1, with D perhaps TRBD2 (6 bases). The V end was cut by 6 bases, the J end by 3 bases, with 15 bases between. Per the germline V gene, CDR1 is SQVTM and CDR2 is ANQGSEA. The CDR3 length is 14 residues.

In this sample, this clone turned up once. The chain combines TRBV18 with TRBJ1-2; TRBD1 aligns across 9 bases. Trimming at V came to 5 bases and at J to 5 bases, leaving 9 bases not matched to a gene. The V gene's germline CDR1 is KGHSH and CDR2 LQKENI. The CDR3 covers 15 residues. Here the CDR3 DNA reads TGTGCCAGCTCAGAGAAGCCGGGACAGGGATATGGCTACACCTTC. This gives the protein CASSEKPGQGYGYTF.

The chain recombines TRBV15 with TRBJ1-2; D gene ambiguous. Trimming stripped 5 bases from V and 4 bases from J, with 20 bases between. CDR1 is LNHNV, CDR2 YYDKDF, per germline (reference sequence). This CDR3 has 16 amino acids. This CDR3 reads CATSPVRGNGIYGYTF. The DNA of the CDR3 is TGTGCCACCAGCCCGGTTAGAGGTAACGGAATCTATGGCTACACCTTC.

The gene calls are TRBV4-1 and TRBJ2-7; a possible D gene is TRBD2 (5 bases). Trimming shortened V by 0 bases and J by 12 bases, and 18 bases separated the two germline ends. Germline CDR1 MGHRA, CDR2 YSYEKL. The CDR3 has 14 residues. The chain's CDR3 is CASSQDLRGWVSYF. As DNA, the CDR3 is TGCGCCAGCAGCCAAGATCTACGAGGGTGGGTTTCGTACTTC.

The chain couples TRBV9 to TRBJ2-7, with D maybe TRBD2 (6 bases). The V gene lost 2 bases and the J gene lost 4 bases, with 13 bases spanning the gap. Per germline, CDR1 SGDLS and CDR2 YYNGEE. The CDR3 loop spans 14 amino acids. The CDR3 region has the DNA TGTGCCAGCAGCGTCGGGACTCAACCTTACGAGCAGTACTTC. Translating gives CASSVGTQPYEQYF.

The chain is built from TRBV28 and TRBJ2-1; D is perhaps TRBD2 (7 bases). Per germline, CDR1 MDHEN and CDR2 SYDVKM. Between the trimmed V and J ends, which lost 4 bases and 6 bases, there was a span of 19 bases. This CDR3 comprises 16 residues. CDR3 amino acids: CASSSLGGRAFNEQFF. The CDR3 region has the DNA TGTGCCAGCAGTTCCTTAGGGGGGAGGGCCTTCAATGAGCAGTTCTTC.

The chain combines TRBV28 with TRBJ1-1; 10 bases map to TRBD1. Per the germline V gene, CDR1 is MDHEN and CDR2 is SYDVKM. The trim removed 10 bases at V and 3 bases at J, leaving 2 bases unmatched. This CDR3 region has 12 residues. The CDR3 DNA follows: TGTGCCATCGGACAGGGGGACACTGAAGCTTTCTTT. Its protein is CAIGQGDTEAFF.

The CDR3 sequence: CASSLDPGPNTEAFF. In nucleotides, the CDR3 is TGTGCCAGCAGCTTAGACCCAGGGCCGAACACTGAAGCTTTCTTT. This chain joins TRBV7-2 and TRBJ1-1; possible D gene TRBD1, 5 bases. V lost 1 base and J lost 1, with 10 bases in between. This CDR3 is built from 15 residues. Germline V gene lookup returns CDR1 SGHTA and CDR2 FQGNSA.

This chain connects TRBV27 to TRBJ2-7; 7 positions agree with TRBD2. The CDR3 totals 15 residues. The trim removed 8 bases at V and 1 base at J, leaving 11 bases unmatched. CDR1 MNHEY and CDR2 SMNVEV come from the germline V gene (reference sequence). The DNA for the CDR3 is TGTGCCAGCGTTGGGGGGAGGGCCGAATCCTACGAGCAGTACTTC. It codes for CASVGGRAESYEQYF.

The chain joins TRBV28 to TRBJ2-2, with 9 bases identical to TRBD2. In germline, CDR1 is MDHEN, CDR2 SYDVKM. CDR3 length: 18 residues. V trimming: 4 bases; J trimming: 1 base; junction bases outside the gene matches: 10. The CDR3 DNA follows: TGTGCCAGCAGTTCGGTATTAGCGGGAGTGAGGAACACCGGGGAGCTGTTTTTT. It specifies CASSSVLAGVRNTGELFF.

The gene calls are TRBV28 and TRBJ1-2; the D gene is possibly TRBD1 (6 bases). V was cut by 6 bases and J by 6 bases, with 17 bases left in between. The CDR3 is made up of 14 amino acids. Germline values: CDR1 MDHEN, CDR2 SYDVKM. As DNA, the CDR3 is TGTGCCAGCAGCCCACAGGGTCTTATAGATGGCTACACCTTC. It specifies CASSPQGLIDGYTF.

V usage is TRBV24-1 and J usage is TRBJ2-1, with 7 nucleotides matching TRBD1. The length of the CDR3 is 12 residues. V shed 2 bases, J shed 12 bases, and the junction held 3 bases outside the gene matches. Per the germline V gene, CDR1 is KGHDR and CDR2 is SFDVKD. DNA of the CDR3: TGTGCCACCAGTGATTCTGGGGACAGGCAGTTCTTC. Translating gives CATSDSGDRQFF.

This rearrangement joins TRBV28 to TRBJ2-7; 7 bases are a match to TRBD1. Per germline, CDR1 MDHEN and CDR2 SYDVKM. Germline trimming cut 5 bases from V and 0 bases from J; bases unmatched to any gene: 10. The CDR3 covers 16 residues. The CDR3: CASSLRQGLNSYEQYF. The CDR3 nucleotides read TGTGCCAGCAGTCTGAGACAGGGTCTTAACTCCTACGAGCAGTACTTC.

The genes are TRBV4-3 and TRBJ2-7; possibly TRBD2 for D (6 bases). Germline V CDR1 and CDR2: LGHNA, YSLEER. The V and J ends lost 4 bases and 2 bases respectively, with 12 bases between them. The CDR3 sequence is 14 residues long. CDR3 in amino acids: CASSRPGLAYEQYF. The CDR3, as DNA: TGCGCCAGCAGCCGCCCGGGACTGGCCTACGAGCAGTACTTC.

This chain joins TRBV5-6 and TRBJ1-2; a possible D gene is TRBD1 (6 bases). The V and J ends lost 4 bases and 6 bases respectively, with 13 bases between them. The CDR3 totals 13 residues. Germline V gives CDR1 SGHDT, CDR2 YYEEEE. This CDR3 is CASSLTGYDGYTF. CDR3 coding DNA: TGTGCCAGCAGCCTTACAGGGTATGATGGCTACACCTTC.

This clone was seen a few times. The chain employs TRBV27 and TRBJ2-1, with 8 bases fitting TRBD1. Germline assignment: CDR1 MNHEY and CDR2 SMNVEV (reference sequence). J gave up 5 bases and V 6 bases, and 9 bases lay outside the gene matches. The CDR3 extends over 15 amino acids. The CDR3: CASSRTGLGDNEQFF. The CDR3 DNA sequence: TGTGCCAGCAGCCGGACAGGGCTGGGCGACAATGAGCAGTTCTTC.

The chain carries TRBV4-3 and TRBJ1-1, with a tentative D call TRBD1 (6 bases). The V end was cut by 4 bases, the J end by 1 base, with 10 bases between. The CDR3 totals 14 residues. In germline, CDR1 is LGHNA, CDR2 YSLEER. This CDR3 reads CASSRGPGNTEAFF. CDR3 nucleotide sequence: TGCGCCAGCAGCCGGGGGCCTGGGAACACTGAAGCTTTCTTT.

This clone is a singleton in its sample. The chain combines TRBV14 with TRBJ1-2, with 7 positions matching TRBD1. Germline V gene lookup returns CDR1 SGHDN and CDR2 FVKESK. CDR3 length: 12 residues. The trim removed 4 bases at V and 9 bases at J, leaving 5 bases unmatched. In nucleotides, the CDR3 is TGTGCCAGCAGCCTAGACAGGGCGCGCTACACCTTC. Residues: CASSLDRARYTF.

This chain connects TRBV24-1 to TRBJ1-5, with D possibly matching TRBD1 (6 bases). The germline CDR1 and CDR2 sequences are KGHDR and SFDVKD. The CDR3 runs 15 residues. V was shortened by 3 bases and J by 0 bases, with 8 bases between the two germline ends. CDR3 bases: TGTGCCACCAGTGATCCAGGGGTTAGCAATCAGCCCCAGCATTTT. This sequence encodes CATSDPGVSNQPQHF.

The rearrangement uses TRBV11-2 and TRBJ2-2; 14 bases match TRBD2. Germline lookup yields CDR1 SGHAT and CDR2 FQNNGV. The CDR3 has 15 residues. Losses at the gene ends were 5 bases for V and 6 bases for J; bases not matched to a gene: 2. The CDR3 sequence: CASSEGLAGAGELFF. CDR3 DNA sequence: TGTGCCAGCAGCGAGGGACTAGCGGGAGCCGGGGAGCTGTTTTTT.

The V gene is TRBV19, the J gene TRBJ2-6; unclear D gene. V lost 7 bases to trimming and J lost 0 bases, with 13 bases between them. This CDR3 contains 16 residues. Germline CDR1 and CDR2: LNHDA and SQIVND (reference sequence). This CDR3 reads CASTRNRGSGANVLTF. CDR3 coding DNA: TGTGCCAGTACGAGGAATCGAGGCTCTGGGGCCAACGTCCTGACTTTC.

This clone has just a few counts. The chain is built from TRBV28 and TRBJ2-7; D uncertain. Germline CDR1 is MDHEN and CDR2 is SYDVKM. V lost 3 bases and J 0 bases, leaving 3 bases between the germline ends. The CDR3 runs 12 residues. CDR3 protein: CASSLYSYEQYF. The CDR3 DNA reads as TGTGCCAGCAGTTTGTACTCCTACGAGCAGTACTTC.

This chain connects TRBV6-5 to TRBJ1-5; D might be TRBD1 (6 bases). Trimming removed 7 bases from V and 6 bases from J, with 10 bases in between. The germline gives CDR1 MNHEY, CDR2 SVGAGI. CDR3 length equals 12 residues. The CDR3 DNA reads as TGTGCCAGCATGTACAGGGCTCAGCCCCAGCATTTT. Protein product: CASMYRAQPQHF.

This chain joins TRBV2 and TRBJ2-1; the D gene is possibly TRBD2 (6 bases). Trimming left V 4 bases short and J 7 bases short, with 8 bases between. This CDR3 is built from 12 residues. Germline loops: CDR1 SNHLY, CDR2 FYNNEI. The CDR3 spells CASSVGGNEQFF. In DNA, the CDR3 is TGTGCCAGCAGTGTGGGGGGAAATGAGCAGTTCTTC.